Below, 30 T cell receptor beta chains from the same sample are listed, as sequenced in a study of Tregs in tolerant kidney transplant recipients. Sequencing was performed with immunoSEQ multiplex PCR; in TCRdb, only in-frame clones are kept and a portion is missing. This sample contains some 52,000 clones. Sequencing was performed on CD4+ T cells from blood, taken before the transplant. Every receptor here comes from a human donor who received a combined kidney and bone marrow transplant.

In the case of this clone: The DNA ends 3 residues before the CDR3 does, and the rest of the CDR3 is filled in from the germline J gene. The chain has TRBV6-2 or TRBV6-3 and TRBJ1-4; perhaps TRBD1 as D (6 bases). The CDR3 runs to 16 residues. V lost 6 bases, J lost 8 bases, and 22 bases lay in between. Germline CDR1 is MNHEY and CDR2 is SVGEGT. The DNA read from the CDR3 is TGTGCCAGCAGACCACTCCGACAGGCGACAAGGGAAAAA. Translated: CASRPLRQATREK. The entire CDR3 protein is CASRPLRQATREKLFF.

For this clone: Sequencing ends 3 residues short of the CDR3 end; the germline J gene provides the rest. The chain recombines TRBV2 with TRBJ2-3; 14 bases match TRBD2. Looked up from germline, CDR1 is SNHLY and CDR2 is FYNNEI. Trimming at V came to 6 bases and at J to 2 bases, leaving 7 bases not matched to a gene. The CDR3 runs to 17 residues. The CDR3 sequence: CASRGLAGGTFTDTQYF. Partial CDR3 DNA: TGTGCCAGCAGAGGACTAGCGGGGGGTACCTTCACAGATACG.

In regard to this clone: The CDR3 extends 3 residues past the end of the read, so its final part is completed from the germline J gene. The chain uses TRBV7-9 and TRBJ1-1, with 7 bases matching TRBD1. This CDR3 has 14 residues. Trimming at V came to 4 bases and at J to 5 bases, leaving 7 bases not matched to a gene. Germline assignment: CDR1 SEHNR and CDR2 FQNEAQ (reference sequence). This CDR3 is CASSSQTGRTEAFF. The sequenced part of the CDR3 DNA is TGTGCCAGCAGCTCGCAGACAGGGAGGACTGAA.

About this clone: The read ends 3 residues shy of where the CDR3 ends; the end is completed using the germline J gene. V usage is TRBV20-1 and J usage is TRBJ2-4; possibly TRBD1 for D (5 bases). The V gene lost 0 bases and the J gene lost 3 bases, with 12 bases spanning the gap. CDR1 DFQATT and CDR2 SNEGSKA come from the germline V gene (reference sequence). The CDR3 length is 15 residues. CDR3 sequence reads: CSARDPLRGKNIQYF. The DNA read from the CDR3 is TGCAGTGCTAGAGATCCCCTTAGGGGCAAAAACATT.

The sequenced part of the CDR3 DNA is TGCAGTGCTAGAGTGGTCCAGGGGACAGCTAACTATGGC. This codes for CSARVVQGTANYG. The complete CDR3 protein is CSARVVQGTANYGYTF. V gene TRBV20-1 combines with J gene TRBJ1-2; 7 bases are shared with TRBD1. Coverage ceases 3 residues before the CDR3 finishes, and the germline J gene fills in the end. Losses at the gene ends were 1 base for V and 0 bases for J; bases not matched to a gene: 8. The CDR3 length is 16 residues. CDR1 DFQATT and CDR2 SNEGSKA come from the germline V gene (reference sequence).

About this clone: The read stops 3 residues short of the end of the CDR3; the missing end is completed from the germline J gene. The chain combines TRBV7-9 with TRBJ2-2, with D perhaps matching TRBD2 (5 bases). The length of the CDR3 is 15 residues. Per the germline V gene, CDR1 is SEHNR and CDR2 is FQNEAQ (reference sequence). V gave up 3 bases and J gave up 4 bases, with 12 bases separating them. CDR3 DNA (partial): TGTGCCAGCAGCTTCGCGGGTATCGGCACCGGGGAG. It specifies CASSFAGIGTGE. The CDR3 as a whole reads CASSFAGIGTGELFF.

Remarks on this clone: The read finishes 3 residues shy of the CDR3 end, and the germline J gene is used to complete it. V and J are TRBV7-2 and TRBJ1-2; a possible D gene is TRBD1 (5 bases). V was trimmed by 5 bases and J by 7 bases, leaving 20 bases between them. This CDR3 is 15 amino acids long. The germline gives CDR1 SGHTA, CDR2 FQGNSA. The sequenced part of the CDR3 DNA is TGTGCCAGCAGCCGAGAGGGTTCAGGGTTTGGTGGC. It is translated as CASSREGSGFGG. The CDR3 as a whole reads CASSREGSGFGGYTF.

The part of the CDR3 DNA that was read is TGTGCCAGCAGCCTACGACAGGGTGGAGCTAACTATGGC. Its translation is CASSLRQGGANYG. In full, the CDR3 is CASSLRQGGANYGYTF. The chain is built from TRBV13 and TRBJ1-2; 7 nucleotides line up with TRBD1. The read ends 3 residues shy of where the CDR3 ends; the end is completed using the germline J gene. The germline CDR1 and CDR2 sequences are PRHDT and FYEKMQ (reference sequence). J lost 0 bases, V lost 5 bases, and 9 bases had no gene match. The CDR3 sequence is 16 residues long.

With regard to this clone: The read falls 3 residues short of the CDR3 end, and the missing part is taken from the germline J gene. The genes are TRBV6-2 or TRBV6-3 and TRBJ2-1; D is possibly TRBD1 (6 bases). Trimming took off 5 bases at V and 9 bases at J, with 17 bases between the two ends. The CDR3 sequence is 14 residues long. Germline V lookup: CDR1 MNHEY, CDR2 SVGEGT. The CDR3: CASSHPQGWGEQFF. The DNA read from the CDR3 is TGTGCCAGCAGTCACCCACAGGGTTGGGGTGAG.

As regards this clone: The CDR3 goes on 3 residues after the read ends, and that part is filled in from the germline J gene. The rearrangement uses TRBV19 and TRBJ1-5, with D perhaps TRBD1 (5 bases). V was clipped by 1 base and J by 1 base, with 17 bases between them. The CDR3 has 18 residues. Germline CDR1 LNHDA, CDR2 SQIVND (reference sequence). This chain's CDR3 is CASSIGKGTKGSNQPQHF. The CDR3 bases that were read are TGTGCCAGTAGTATAGGAAAGGGAACAAAGGGGAGCAATCAGCCC.

Comment on this clone: Read sequence stops 3 residues before the CDR3 end, and the germline J gene provides the missing end. The rearrangement links TRBV11-2 to TRBJ2-1; 9 bases align to TRBD2. Germline-derived CDR1 and CDR2 are SGHAT and FQNNGV. The CDR3 spans 15 residues. The ends lost 5 bases at V and 0 bases at J; junction bases unmatched: 2. Incomplete CDR3 DNA: TGTGCCAGCAGCCGCGGGGGGGGCTCCTACAATGAG. Protein: CASSRGGGSYNE. The entire CDR3 reads CASSRGGGSYNEQFF.

Notes on this clone: The CDR3 extends 3 residues past the end of the read, so its final part is completed from the germline J gene. The chain recombines TRBV2 with TRBJ1-4, with 8 bases identical to TRBD1. This CDR3 has 14 amino acids. Germline V gene data show CDR1 as SNHLY and CDR2 as FYNNEI. V shed 6 bases, J shed 8 bases, and the junction held 8 bases outside the gene matches. CDR3 region: CASRITGGDEKLFF. CDR3 DNA (partial): TGTGCCAGCAGGATAACAGGGGGTGACGAAAAA. Full variable domain (outside the CDR3, taken from reference TRBV2 and TRBJ1-4): EPEVTQTPSHQVTQMGQEVILRCVPISNHLYFYWYRQILGQKVEFLVSFYNNEISEKSEIFDDQFSVERPDGSNFTLKIRSTKLEDSAMYFCASRITGGDEKLFFGSGTQLSVL.

In the case of this clone: The read falls 3 residues short of the CDR3 end, and the missing part is taken from the germline J gene. V is TRBV10-3 and J is TRBJ1-4; D uncertain. There are 12 residues in the CDR3. V was cut by 2 bases and J by 5 bases, with 3 bases left in between. Per the germline V gene, CDR1 is ENHRY and CDR2 is SYGVKD. The sequenced part of the CDR3 DNA is TGTGCCATCAGTGAGCCGAATGAAAAA. Its translation is CAISEPNEK. Given in full, the CDR3 is CAISEPNEKLFF.

Points on this clone: The read terminates 3 residues ahead of where the CDR3 ends, so the germline J gene completes it. The rearrangement uses TRBV5-1 and TRBJ2-1; TRBD1 matches at 7 bases. Germline V lookup: CDR1 SGHRS, CDR2 YFSETQ. The CDR3 is 16 residues long. The V segment lost 3 bases and the J segment 4 bases; nucleotides outside the gene matches: 10. The covered CDR3 bases are TGCGCCAGCAGCTACCTCCGGGACAGCAGATACAATGAG. It codes for CASSYLRDSRYNE. The full CDR3 sequence reads CASSYLRDSRYNEQFF.

Details on this clone: The CDR3 end is not reached by the read, which stops 3 residues before it; the germline J gene fills it in. The rearrangement joins TRBV30 to TRBJ2-1; 12 nucleotides line up with TRBD2. Trimming removed 2 bases from V and 7 bases from J; junction bases left unmatched: 9. The CDR3 extends over 16 amino acids. Per the germline V gene, CDR1 is GTSNPN and CDR2 is SVGIG (reference sequence). CDR3 DNA, as far as it was read: TGTGCCTGGAGTAGTGGAGGACTAGCGGGATATAATGAG. It is translated as CAWSSGGLAGYNE. The full CDR3 is CAWSSGGLAGYNEQFF.

On this clone itself: The read comes to an end 3 residues before the CDR3 does, leaving the germline J gene to fill in the end. The chain joins TRBV30 to TRBJ1-4; TRBD1 agrees at 12 bases. V gave up 1 base and J gave up 8 bases; unmatched junction bases: 2. The CDR3 contains 14 residues. Per the germline V gene, CDR1 is GTSNPN and CDR2 is SVGIG (reference sequence). Incomplete CDR3 DNA: TGTGCCTGGAGTGCCGGGACAGGGGGCGAAAAA. Its translation: CAWSAGTGGEK. The full CDR3 sequence reads CAWSAGTGGEKLFF. The full variable domain, its missing parts supplied by reference TRBV30 and TRBJ1-4, is SQTIHQWPATLVQPVGSPLSLECTVEGTSNPNLYWYRQAAGRGLQLLFYSVGIGQISSEVPQNLSASRPQDRQFILSSKKLLLSDSGFYLCAWSAGTGGEKLFFGSGTQLSVL.

As regards this clone: The CDR3 extends 3 residues past the end of the read, so its final part is completed from the germline J gene. The rearrangement links TRBV2 to TRBJ1-3; perhaps TRBD1 as D (6 bases). Per germline, CDR1 SNHLY and CDR2 FYNNEI. V was pared by 6 bases and J by 0 bases, with 15 bases between. The CDR3 is 16 amino acids. The sequenced part of the CDR3 DNA is TGTGCCAGCAGCGGCGGGACAAACATCTCTGGAAACACC. As protein: CASSGGTNISGNT. The whole CDR3 sequence reads CASSGGTNISGNTIYF.

A remark on this clone: The sequence runs out 3 residues before the end of the CDR3; the remainder is reconstructed from the germline J gene. The chain carries TRBV19 and TRBJ2-5; TRBD2 matches at 7 bases. V gave up 0 bases and J gave up 0 bases; unmatched junction bases: 4. Germline V gene lookup returns CDR1 LNHDA and CDR2 SQIVND (reference sequence). This CDR3 contains 16 residues. Incomplete CDR3 DNA: TGTGCCAGTAGTATAGACGGCGGGGGTTACCAAGAGACC. It translates to CASSIDGGGYQET. The whole CDR3 protein reads CASSIDGGGYQETQYF. The variable domain in full, with the rest retrieved from reference TRBV19 and TRBJ2-5, is DGGITQSPKYLFRKEGQNVTLSCEQNLNHDAMYWYRQDPGQGLRLIYYSQIVNDFQKGDIAEGYSVSREKKESFPLTVTSAQKNPTAFYLCASSIDGGGYQETQYFGPGTRLLVL.

For this clone: The read terminates 3 residues ahead of where the CDR3 ends, so the germline J gene completes it. The V gene is TRBV14, the J gene TRBJ2-5; D unclear. V lost 4 bases and J lost 2, with 11 bases in between. The CDR3 is 14 amino acids. Germline CDR1 SGHDN, CDR2 FVKESK. CDR3 DNA, as far as it was read: TGTGCCAGCAGCCCCAAAGAGCCTCAAGAGACC. Translating gives CASSPKEPQET. The CDR3 in its entirety is CASSPKEPQETQYF.

The CDR3 spells CACTQGAGEKLFF. The CDR3 DNA, read in part, is TGTGCCTGCACGCAGGGGGCGGGTGAAAAA. V is TRBV2 and J is TRBJ1-4; 8 bases are a match to TRBD1. The read stops 3 residues short of the end of the CDR3; the missing end is completed from the germline J gene. CDR1 SNHLY and CDR2 FYNNEI come from the germline V gene. This CDR3 region has 13 residues. V shed 11 bases and J 7 bases; nucleotides not matched to a gene: 9.

The CDR3 reads CASSLGERRLGYEQYF. The sequenced part of the CDR3 DNA is TGTGCCAGCAGCTTAGGCGAGAGACGGCTAGGCTACGAG. J is TRBJ2-7 and V is TRBV7-6; D gene unclear. The CDR3 end lies 3 residues beyond the end of the read and is filled in from the germline J gene. This CDR3 contains 16 residues. Germline V gives CDR1 SGHVS, CDR2 FNYEAQ. Trimming stripped 1 base from V and 3 bases from J, with 16 bases between. The full variable domain, in which reference TRBV7-6 and TRBJ2-7 provide the parts outside the CDR3, is GAGVSQSPRYKVTKRGQDVALRCDPISGHVSLYWYRQALGQGPEFLTYFNYEAQQDKSGLPNDRFSAERPEGSISTLTIQRTEQRDSAMYRCASSLGERRLGYEQYFGPGTRLTVT.

Note on this clone: The read halts 3 residues ahead of the CDR3 end, with the missing end drawn from the germline J gene. The chain couples TRBV7-2 to TRBJ2-3; maybe TRBD2 (5 bases). The CDR3 is 15 residues long. Germline loops: CDR1 SGHTA, CDR2 FQGNSA. Trimming removed 3 bases from V and 2 bases from J, with 12 bases in between. The sequenced CDR3 bases are TGTGCCAGCAGCTTGAGCGGCCCCAACACAGATACG. It translates to CASSLSGPNTDT. The complete CDR3 reads CASSLSGPNTDTQYF. Full variable domain (rest looked up from reference TRBV7-2 and TRBJ2-3): GAGVSQSPSNKVTEKGKDVELRCDPISGHTALYWYRQSLGQGLEFLIYFQGNSAPDKSGLPSDRFSAERTGGSVSTLTIQRTQQEDSAVYLCASSLSGPNTDTQYFGPGTRLTVL.

Worth noting for this clone: The CDR3 end is not reached by the read, which stops 3 residues before it; the germline J gene fills it in. This sequence joins TRBV18 and TRBJ1-4; TRBD1 agrees at 7 bases. This CDR3 spans 12 amino acids. The germline CDR1 and CDR2 sequences are KGHSH and LQKENI. The CDR3 loop is CASSPQGAELFF. CDR3 DNA (partial): TGTGCCAGCTCACCACAGGGGGCGGAA.

Remarks on this clone: The CDR3 extends 3 residues past the end of the read, so its final part is completed from the germline J gene. The rearrangement uses TRBV18 and TRBJ2-1; the match to TRBD2 covers 9 bases. The CDR3 consists of 16 residues. The germline gives CDR1 KGHSH, CDR2 LQKENI. After removal of 3 bases from V and 6 bases from J, the junction contained 9 bases not matched to a gene. The CDR3 protein is CASSPNVVAGANEQFF. The DNA read from the CDR3 is TGTGCCAGCTCACCTAACGTAGTAGCGGGAGCCAATGAG.

Details on this clone: The read falls 3 residues short of the CDR3 end, and the missing part is taken from the germline J gene. The J gene is TRBJ1-1, the V gene TRBV7-8; weak D call: TRBD1 (5 bases). Germline CDR1 SGHVS, CDR2 FQNEAQ. The CDR3 sequence is 14 residues long. The germline V and J ends were trimmed by 1 base and 5 bases, with 11 bases remaining between them. The CDR3 here is CASSLEQGRTEAFF. Partial CDR3 DNA: TGTGCCAGCAGCTTAGAGCAGGGTAGGACTGAA.

The CDR3 is CASSYDSRSSYEQYF. The CDR3 bases that were read are TGTGCCAGCAGTTACGATTCCAGATCCTCCTACGAG. The chain combines TRBV6-2 or TRBV6-3 with TRBJ2-7; no reliable D call. The observed sequence ends 3 residues before the CDR3 terminus, with the missing tail filled in from the germline J gene. The V and J ends lost 2 bases and 0 bases respectively, with 11 bases between them. This CDR3 has 15 residues. Germline loops: CDR1 MNHEY, CDR2 SVGEGT.

The sequenced part of the CDR3 DNA is TGTGCCTTTTTGACAGGGGGAGGGTACGAG. Its protein is CAFLTGGGYE. The entire CDR3 protein reads CAFLTGGGYEQYF. The chain employs TRBV30 and TRBJ2-7, with TRBD1 identical over 9 bases. The read terminates 3 residues ahead of where the CDR3 ends, so the germline J gene completes it. V shed 7 bases and J 4 bases; nucleotides not matched to a gene: 8. The CDR3 totals 13 residues. The germline CDR1 and CDR2 sequences are GTSNPN and SVGIG (reference sequence).

Worth noting for this clone: The read finishes 3 residues shy of the CDR3 end, and the germline J gene is used to complete it. The V call is TRBV2, the J call TRBJ1-6, with 7 bases that match TRBD1. Germline V CDR1 and CDR2: SNHLY, FYNNEI. The J segment lost 7 bases and the V segment lost 6 bases, leaving 9 bases of the junction unmatched. The CDR3 is made up of 15 amino acids. CDR3 DNA (partial): TGTGCCAGCAGCCCGGACAGGCGAAGAAATTCACCC. It is translated as CASSPDRRRNSP. In full, the CDR3 reads CASSPDRRRNSPLHF.

Turning to this clone: The CDR3 end is not reached by the read, which stops 3 residues before it; the germline J gene fills it in. The chain is built from TRBV18 and TRBJ2-1, with no clear D. Germline assignment: CDR1 KGHSH and CDR2 LQKENI. The V gene lost 5 bases and the J gene lost 0 bases, with 11 bases spanning the gap. The CDR3 totals 15 residues. The CDR3 DNA, read in part, is TGTGCCAGCTCATTATCAGGCCGCTCCTACAATGAG. This sequence encodes CASSLSGRSYNE. The entire CDR3 reads CASSLSGRSYNEQFF.

About this clone: Sequencing ends 3 residues short of the CDR3 end; the germline J gene provides the rest. The chain links TRBV7-2 to TRBJ2-5; TRBD2 is a possible D gene (5 bases). Germline V gives CDR1 SGHTA, CDR2 FQGNSA. Trimming removed 5 bases from V and 1 base from J, with 11 bases in between. The CDR3 covers 14 residues. CDR3 region: CASSHGLSQETQYF. The CDR3 DNA, read in part, is TGTGCCAGCAGCCATGGACTCTCCCAAGAGACC.